The clone carrying this T cell receptor beta chain was found a few times. Its antigen is undetermined. Sequence at one end of the junction differs from germline and may be a read error. The time point here: newly diagnosed GD, antithyroid drugs for less than 3 months. The TCR library was prepared using RNA isolated from PBMCs. This sample was taken from a study of regulatory T cells in long-lasting Graves disease. Findings and limits, study-wide: Those with persistent disease had in common more public clonotypes (roughly 3,000) than new patients (roughly 1,000).

Germline loops: CDR1 MNHNS, CDR2 SASEGT. This CDR3 is 14 amino acids long. Arm-PCR with iRepertoire HTBI primers amplified the CDR3 regions for these TCR beta libraries. In TCRdb, the multiplex PCR reads were re-called with MiXCR into one record per CDR3 protein. The sample consists of over 500,000 distinct CDR3 sequences, roughly 15% of them appearing once. The same data also went into a second study, on T cells in Graves' hyperthyroidism and ophthalmopathy. That source adds: Clinical symptoms, serum thyroxine and TRAb, thyroid ultrasound and orbital computed tomography were used for the diagnoses. When the TCR CDR3 underwent first-round RT-PCR, the HTBI primer set was used. A 13 V-J model separated ophthalmopathy from stable hyperthyroidism.

The TCR was taken from a woman in her twenties or thirties with Graves disease. The sequences come from peripheral blood mononuclear cells (PBMCs), collected at new diagnosis, from a patient treated with antithyroid drugs. This rearrangement joins TRBV6-1 to TRBJ1-1, with D possibly matching TRBD1 (5 bases). Here the CDR3 DNA reads TGTGCCGGCAGATCCAACGGACGGGGGACGGTGGCTTTCTTT. Its translation: CAGRSNGRGTVAFF.